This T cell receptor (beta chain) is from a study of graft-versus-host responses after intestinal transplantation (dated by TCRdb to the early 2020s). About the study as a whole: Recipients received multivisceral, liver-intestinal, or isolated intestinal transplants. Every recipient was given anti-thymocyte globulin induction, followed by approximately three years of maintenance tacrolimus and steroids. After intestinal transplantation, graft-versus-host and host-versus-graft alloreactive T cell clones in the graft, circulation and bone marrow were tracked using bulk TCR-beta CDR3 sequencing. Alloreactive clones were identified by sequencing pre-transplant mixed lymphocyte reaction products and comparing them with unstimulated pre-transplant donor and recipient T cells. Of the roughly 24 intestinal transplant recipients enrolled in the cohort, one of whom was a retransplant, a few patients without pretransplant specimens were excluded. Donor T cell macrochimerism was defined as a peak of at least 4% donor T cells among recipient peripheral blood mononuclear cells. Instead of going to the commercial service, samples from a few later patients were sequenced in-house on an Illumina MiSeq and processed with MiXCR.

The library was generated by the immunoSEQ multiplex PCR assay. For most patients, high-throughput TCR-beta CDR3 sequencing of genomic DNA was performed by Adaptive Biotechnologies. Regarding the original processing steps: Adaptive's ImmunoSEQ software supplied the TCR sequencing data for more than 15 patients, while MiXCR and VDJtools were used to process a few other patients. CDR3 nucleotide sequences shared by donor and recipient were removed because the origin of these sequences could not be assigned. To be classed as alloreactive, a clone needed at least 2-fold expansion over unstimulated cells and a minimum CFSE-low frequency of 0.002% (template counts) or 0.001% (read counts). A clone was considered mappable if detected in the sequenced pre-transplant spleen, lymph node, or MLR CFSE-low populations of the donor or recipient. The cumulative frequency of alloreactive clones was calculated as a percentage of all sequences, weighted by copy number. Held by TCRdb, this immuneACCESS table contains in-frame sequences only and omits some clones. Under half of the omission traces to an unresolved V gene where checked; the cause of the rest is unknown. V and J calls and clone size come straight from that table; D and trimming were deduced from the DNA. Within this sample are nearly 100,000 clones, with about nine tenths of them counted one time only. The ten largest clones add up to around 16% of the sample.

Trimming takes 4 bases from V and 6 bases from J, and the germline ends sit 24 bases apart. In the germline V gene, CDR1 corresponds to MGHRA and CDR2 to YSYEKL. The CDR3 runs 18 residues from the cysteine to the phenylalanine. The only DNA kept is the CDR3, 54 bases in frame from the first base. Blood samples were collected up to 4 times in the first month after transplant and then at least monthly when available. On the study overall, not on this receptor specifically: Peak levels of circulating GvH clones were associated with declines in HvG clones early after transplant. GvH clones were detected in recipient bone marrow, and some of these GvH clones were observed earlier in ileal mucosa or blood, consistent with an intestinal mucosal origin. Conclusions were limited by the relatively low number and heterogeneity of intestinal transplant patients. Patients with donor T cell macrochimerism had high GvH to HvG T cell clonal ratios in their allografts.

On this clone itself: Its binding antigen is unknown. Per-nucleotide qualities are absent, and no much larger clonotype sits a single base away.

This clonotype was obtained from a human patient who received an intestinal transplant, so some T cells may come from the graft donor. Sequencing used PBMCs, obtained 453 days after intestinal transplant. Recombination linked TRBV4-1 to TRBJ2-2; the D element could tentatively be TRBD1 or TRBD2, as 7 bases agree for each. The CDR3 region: CASSPTGEGASVAGELFF. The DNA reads TGCGCCAGCAGCCCCACGGGGGAGGGGGCGTCCGTCGCCGGGGAGCTGTTTTTT.